In its sample, the clone carrying this T cell receptor beta chain was seen a few times. Its antigen is as yet unknown. The record originates from a study of cytomegalovirus exposure and HLA in healthy donors. The overall study: Membership in the Caucasian-associated ancestry cluster was found for approximately 85% of 300 to 500 genotyped donors.

General study results and limits: Researchers reported in a later analysis that a missense DCLRE1C variant was tied to TCR beta V- and J-gene trimming.

The PCR contained 60 Vbeta and 13 Jbeta primers. Libraries were prepared by immunoSEQ multiplex PCR; TCRdb keeps only in-frame clonotypes and omits some of them. The sample contains about 160,000 clones, 55% to 70% of which appear only once. The sample comprised PBMCs. This clonotype was obtained from a woman in her thirties or forties in good health and CMV-seropositive.

CDR3 nucleotide sequence: TGTGCCAGCAGTTTATCCGATACAGGGGAGAACACTGAAGCTTTCTTT. It codes for CASSLSDTGENTEAFF. The V and J genes are TRBV27 and TRBJ1-1; TRBD1 aligns across 7 bases. The CDR3 consists of 16 residues. In germline, CDR1 is MNHEY, CDR2 SMNVEV (reference sequence). Losses at the gene ends were 0 bases for V and 1 base for J; bases not matched to a gene: 5.